There are many counts of the clone carrying this TCR beta chain. Its target is unknown. The source of the sample is a study of identical twins. Template switching added a universal primer binding site, and final cDNA carried unique molecular identifiers. MiXCR, run by TCRdb on the 5' RACE reads, gives a single entry per CDR3 protein. The table lists about 660,000 distinct CDR3 sequences, 8.6% of them singletons, with approximately 0.94% in the top ten. This CDR3 spans 13 amino acids. Germline-derived CDR1 and CDR2 are SQVTM and ANQGSEA. V was clipped by 2 bases and J by 2 bases, with 10 bases between them. Broader study findings: Within beta out-of-frame sequences, the excess sharing observed between twins was weaker. One should note that invariant MAIT and iNKT cells could partly confound zero-insertion analyses.

This sample was shared with a second study, whose subject was yellow fever vaccine responses in identical twins. This second report adds: Twins reportedly mounted vaccine T cell responses that seemed partly convergent, partly personalized.

This chain joins TRBV29-1 and TRBJ2-7, with D tentatively TRBD1 (6 bases). The clonotype comes from a woman between 18 and 30 years old in good health. Source material: PBMCs. The CDR3 region is CSVEMDSPYEQYF. The CDR3 DNA is TGCAGCGTTGAAATGGACAGTCCCTACGAGCAGTACTTC.